Detailed here is one T cell receptor (beta chain). In the source study's methods: Amplifying reference gene primers gave estimates of nucleated cell counts. The method was immunoSEQ multiplex PCR; TCRdb's version includes in-frame clones alone and lacks a portion of them. V, J and clone size were drawn from that table, and D and trimming were deduced from the DNA. The sample lists about 120,000 clones, about nine tenths occurring once. This entry belongs to a study of blood T cell repertoires in COVID-19. The sequence came from a woman aged 70 to 79 with acute or convalescent COVID-19. Sequenced material: peripheral blood.

The CDR3 is CASSLGDRGGGYTF. Here the CDR3 DNA reads TGTGCCAGCAGCTTAGGCGACAGGGGTGGAGGCTACACCTTC. The chain joins TRBV7-9 to TRBJ1-2; 8 bases align to TRBD1. This CDR3 comprises 14 residues. The junction had 6 bases not matched to a gene; V was cut back by 1 base and J by 8 bases. Germline lookup yields CDR1 SEHNR and CDR2 FQNEAQ (reference sequence).